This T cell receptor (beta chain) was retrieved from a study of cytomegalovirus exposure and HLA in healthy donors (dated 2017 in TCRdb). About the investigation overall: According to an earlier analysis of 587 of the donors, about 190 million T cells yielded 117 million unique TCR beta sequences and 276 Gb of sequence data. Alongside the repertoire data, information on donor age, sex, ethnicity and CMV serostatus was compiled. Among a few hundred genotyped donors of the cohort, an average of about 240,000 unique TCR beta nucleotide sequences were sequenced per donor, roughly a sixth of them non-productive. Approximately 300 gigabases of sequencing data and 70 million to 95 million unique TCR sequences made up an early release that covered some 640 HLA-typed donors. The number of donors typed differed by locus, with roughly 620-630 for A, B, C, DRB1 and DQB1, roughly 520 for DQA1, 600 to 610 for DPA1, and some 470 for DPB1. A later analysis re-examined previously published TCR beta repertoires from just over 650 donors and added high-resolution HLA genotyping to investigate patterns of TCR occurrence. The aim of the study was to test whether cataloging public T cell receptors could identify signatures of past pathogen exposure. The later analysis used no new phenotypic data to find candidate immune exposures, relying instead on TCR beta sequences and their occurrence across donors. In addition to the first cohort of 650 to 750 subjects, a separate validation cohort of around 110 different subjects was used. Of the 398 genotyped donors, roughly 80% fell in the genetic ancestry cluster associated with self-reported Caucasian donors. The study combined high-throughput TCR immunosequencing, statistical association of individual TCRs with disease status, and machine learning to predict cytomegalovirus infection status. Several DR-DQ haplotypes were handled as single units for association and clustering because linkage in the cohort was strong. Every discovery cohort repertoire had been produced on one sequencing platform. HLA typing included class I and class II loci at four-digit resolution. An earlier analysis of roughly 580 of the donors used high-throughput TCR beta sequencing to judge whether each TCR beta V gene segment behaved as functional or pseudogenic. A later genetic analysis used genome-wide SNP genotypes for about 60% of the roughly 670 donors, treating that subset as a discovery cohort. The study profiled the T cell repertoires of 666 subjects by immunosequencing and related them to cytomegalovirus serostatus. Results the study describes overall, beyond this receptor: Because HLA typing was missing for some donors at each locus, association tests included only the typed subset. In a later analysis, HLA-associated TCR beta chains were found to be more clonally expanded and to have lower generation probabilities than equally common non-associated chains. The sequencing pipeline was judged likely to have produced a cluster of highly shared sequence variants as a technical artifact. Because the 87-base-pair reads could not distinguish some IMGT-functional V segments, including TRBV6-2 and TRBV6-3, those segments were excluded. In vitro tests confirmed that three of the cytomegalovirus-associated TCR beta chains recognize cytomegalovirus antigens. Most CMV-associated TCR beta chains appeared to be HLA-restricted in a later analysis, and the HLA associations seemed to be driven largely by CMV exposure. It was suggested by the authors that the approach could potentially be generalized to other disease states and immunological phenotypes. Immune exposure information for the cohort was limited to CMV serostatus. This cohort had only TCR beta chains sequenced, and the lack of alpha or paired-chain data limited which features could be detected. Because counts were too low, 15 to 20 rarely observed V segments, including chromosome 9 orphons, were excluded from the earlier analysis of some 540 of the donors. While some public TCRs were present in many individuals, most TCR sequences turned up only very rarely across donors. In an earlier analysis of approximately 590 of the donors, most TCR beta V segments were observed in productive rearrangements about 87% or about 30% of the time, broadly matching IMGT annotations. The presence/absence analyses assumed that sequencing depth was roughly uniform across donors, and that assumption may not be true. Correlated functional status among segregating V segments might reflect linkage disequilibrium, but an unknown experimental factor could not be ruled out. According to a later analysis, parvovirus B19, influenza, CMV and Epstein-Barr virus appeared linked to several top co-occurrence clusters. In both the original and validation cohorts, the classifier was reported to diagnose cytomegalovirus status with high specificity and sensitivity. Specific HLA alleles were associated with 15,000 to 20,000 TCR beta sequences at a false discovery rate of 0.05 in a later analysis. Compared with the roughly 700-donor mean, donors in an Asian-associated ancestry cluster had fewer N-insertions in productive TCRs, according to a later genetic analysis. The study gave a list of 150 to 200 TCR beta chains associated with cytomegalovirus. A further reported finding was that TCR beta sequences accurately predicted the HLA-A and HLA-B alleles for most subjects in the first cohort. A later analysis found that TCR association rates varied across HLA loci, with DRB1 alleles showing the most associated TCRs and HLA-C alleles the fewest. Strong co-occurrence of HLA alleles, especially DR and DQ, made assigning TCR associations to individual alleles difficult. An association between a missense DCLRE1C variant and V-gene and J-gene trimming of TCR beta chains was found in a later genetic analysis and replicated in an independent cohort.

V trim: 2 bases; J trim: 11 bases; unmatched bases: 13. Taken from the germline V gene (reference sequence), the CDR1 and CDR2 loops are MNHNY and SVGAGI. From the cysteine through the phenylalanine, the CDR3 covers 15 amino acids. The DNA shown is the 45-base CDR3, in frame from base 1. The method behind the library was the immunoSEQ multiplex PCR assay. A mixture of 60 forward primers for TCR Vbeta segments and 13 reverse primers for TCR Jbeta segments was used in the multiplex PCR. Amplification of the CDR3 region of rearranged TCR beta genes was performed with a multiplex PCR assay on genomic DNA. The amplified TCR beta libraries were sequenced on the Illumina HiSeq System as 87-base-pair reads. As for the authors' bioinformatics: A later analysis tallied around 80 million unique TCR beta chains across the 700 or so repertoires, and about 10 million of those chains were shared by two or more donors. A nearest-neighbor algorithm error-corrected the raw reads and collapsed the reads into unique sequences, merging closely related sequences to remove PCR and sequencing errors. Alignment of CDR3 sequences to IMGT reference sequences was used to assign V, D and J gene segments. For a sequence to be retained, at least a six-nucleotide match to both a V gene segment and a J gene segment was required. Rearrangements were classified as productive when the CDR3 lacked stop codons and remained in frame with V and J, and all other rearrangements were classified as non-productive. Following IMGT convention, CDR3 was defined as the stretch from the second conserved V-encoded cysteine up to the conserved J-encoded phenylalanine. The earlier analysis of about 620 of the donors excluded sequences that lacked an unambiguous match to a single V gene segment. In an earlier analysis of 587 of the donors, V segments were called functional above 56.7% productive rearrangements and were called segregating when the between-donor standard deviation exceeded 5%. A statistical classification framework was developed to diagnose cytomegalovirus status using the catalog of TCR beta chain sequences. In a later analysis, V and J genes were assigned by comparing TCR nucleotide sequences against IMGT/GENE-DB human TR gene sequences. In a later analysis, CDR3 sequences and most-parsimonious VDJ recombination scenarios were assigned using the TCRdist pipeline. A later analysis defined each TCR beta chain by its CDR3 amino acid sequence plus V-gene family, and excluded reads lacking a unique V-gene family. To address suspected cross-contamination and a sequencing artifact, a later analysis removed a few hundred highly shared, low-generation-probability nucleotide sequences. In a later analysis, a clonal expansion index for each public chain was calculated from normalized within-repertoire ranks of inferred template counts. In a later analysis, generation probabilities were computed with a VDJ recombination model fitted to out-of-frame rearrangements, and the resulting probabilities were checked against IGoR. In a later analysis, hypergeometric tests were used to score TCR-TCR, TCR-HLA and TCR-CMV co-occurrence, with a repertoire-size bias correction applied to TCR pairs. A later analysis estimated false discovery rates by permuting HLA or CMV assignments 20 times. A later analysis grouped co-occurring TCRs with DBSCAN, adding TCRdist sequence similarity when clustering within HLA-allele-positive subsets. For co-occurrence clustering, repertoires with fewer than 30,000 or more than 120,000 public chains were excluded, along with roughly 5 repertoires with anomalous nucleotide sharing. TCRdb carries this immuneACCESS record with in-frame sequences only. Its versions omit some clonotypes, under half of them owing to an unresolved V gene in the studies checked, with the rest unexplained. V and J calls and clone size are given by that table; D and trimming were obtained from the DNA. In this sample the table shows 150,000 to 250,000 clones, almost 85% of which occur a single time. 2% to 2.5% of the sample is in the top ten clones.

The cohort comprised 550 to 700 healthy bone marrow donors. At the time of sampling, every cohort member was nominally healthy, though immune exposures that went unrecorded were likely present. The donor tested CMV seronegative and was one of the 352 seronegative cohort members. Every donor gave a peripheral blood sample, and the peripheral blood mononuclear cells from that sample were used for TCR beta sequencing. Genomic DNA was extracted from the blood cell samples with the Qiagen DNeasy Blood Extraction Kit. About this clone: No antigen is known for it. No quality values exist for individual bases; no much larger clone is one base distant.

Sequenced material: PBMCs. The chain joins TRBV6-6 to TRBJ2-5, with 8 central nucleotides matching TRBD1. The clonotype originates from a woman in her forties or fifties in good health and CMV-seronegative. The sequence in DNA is TGTGCCAGCAGTTACGACTCCCAGGGGGCAGGGGAGCAGTACTTC. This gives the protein CASSYDSQGAGEQYF.